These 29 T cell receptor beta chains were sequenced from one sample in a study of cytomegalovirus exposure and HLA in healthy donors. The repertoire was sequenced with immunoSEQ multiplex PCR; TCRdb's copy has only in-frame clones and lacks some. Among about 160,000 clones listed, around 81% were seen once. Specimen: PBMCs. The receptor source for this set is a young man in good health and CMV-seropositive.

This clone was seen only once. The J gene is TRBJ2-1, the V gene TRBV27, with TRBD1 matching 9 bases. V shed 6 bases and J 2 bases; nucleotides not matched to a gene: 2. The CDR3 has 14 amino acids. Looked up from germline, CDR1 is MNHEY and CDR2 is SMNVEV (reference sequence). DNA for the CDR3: TGTGCCAGCAGGGACAGGGGACCCTACAATGAGCAGTTCTTC. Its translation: CASRDRGPYNEQFF.

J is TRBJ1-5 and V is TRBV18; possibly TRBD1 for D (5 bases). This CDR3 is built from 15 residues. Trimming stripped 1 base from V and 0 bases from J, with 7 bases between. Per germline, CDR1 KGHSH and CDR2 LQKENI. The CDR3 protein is CASSPQGYSNQPQHF. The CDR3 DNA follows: TGTGCCAGCTCACCACAGGGGTATAGCAATCAGCCCCAGCATTTT.

CDR3 nucleotide sequence: TGTGCCAGCAATTCTTTTGACAGGGGCCAAGAGACCCAGTACTTC. It translates to CASNSFDRGQETQYF. The chain is built from TRBV9 and TRBJ2-5; 8 bases are a match to TRBD1. The V gene's germline CDR1 is SGDLS and CDR2 YYNGEE. Trimming took 6 bases from V and 1 from J; bases not matched to a gene: 8. The CDR3 consists of 15 residues.

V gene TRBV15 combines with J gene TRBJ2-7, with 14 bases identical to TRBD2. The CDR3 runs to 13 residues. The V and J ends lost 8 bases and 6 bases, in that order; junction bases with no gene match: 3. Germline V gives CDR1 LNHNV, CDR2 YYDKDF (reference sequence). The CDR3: CATGLAGGSEQYF. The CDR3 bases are TGTGCCACCGGACTAGCGGGGGGATCCGAGCAGTACTTC. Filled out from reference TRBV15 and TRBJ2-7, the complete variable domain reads DAMVIQNPRYQVTQFGKPVTLSCSQTLNHNVMYWYQQKSSQAPKLLFHYYDKDFNNEADTPDNFQSRRPNTSFCFLDIRSPGLGDTAMYLCATGLAGGSEQYFGPGTRLTVT.

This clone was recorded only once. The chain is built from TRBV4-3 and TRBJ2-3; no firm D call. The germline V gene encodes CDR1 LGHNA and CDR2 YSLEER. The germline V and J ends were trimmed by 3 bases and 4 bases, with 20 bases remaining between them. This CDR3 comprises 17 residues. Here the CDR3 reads CASSQVTPPAGADTQYF. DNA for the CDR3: TGCGCCAGCAGCCAGGTTACCCCGCCGGCAGGCGCAGATACGCAGTATTTT.

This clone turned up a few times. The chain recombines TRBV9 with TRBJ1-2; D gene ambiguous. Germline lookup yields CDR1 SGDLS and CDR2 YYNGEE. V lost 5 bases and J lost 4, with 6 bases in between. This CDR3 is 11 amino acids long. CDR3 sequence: CASRNSYGYTF. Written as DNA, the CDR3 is TGTGCCAGCAGAAACAGCTATGGCTACACCTTC.

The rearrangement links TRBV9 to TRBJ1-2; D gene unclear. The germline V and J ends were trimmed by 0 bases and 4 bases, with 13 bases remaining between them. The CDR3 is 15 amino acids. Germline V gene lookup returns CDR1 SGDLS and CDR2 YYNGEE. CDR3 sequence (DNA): TGTGCCAGCAGCGTAGGAGGAGGGAATGCCTATGGCTACACCTTC. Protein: CASSVGGGNAYGYTF.

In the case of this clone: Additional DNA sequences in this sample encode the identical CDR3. CDR3 sequence: CASSPSETQYF. The CDR3 DNA follows: TGTGCCAGCTCACCTTCGGAGACCCAGTACTTC. The chain recombines TRBV18 with TRBJ2-5; no firm D call. Germline V gene lookup returns CDR1 KGHSH and CDR2 LQKENI. This CDR3 is 11 amino acids long. Trimming left V 3 bases short and J 5 bases short, with 4 bases between.

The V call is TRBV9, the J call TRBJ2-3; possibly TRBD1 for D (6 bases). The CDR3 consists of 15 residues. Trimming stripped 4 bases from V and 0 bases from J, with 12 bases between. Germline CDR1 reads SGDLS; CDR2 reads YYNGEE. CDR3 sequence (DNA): TGTGCCAGCAGCTCTGGACAGATTAGCACAGATACGCAGTATTTT. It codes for CASSSGQISTDTQYF.

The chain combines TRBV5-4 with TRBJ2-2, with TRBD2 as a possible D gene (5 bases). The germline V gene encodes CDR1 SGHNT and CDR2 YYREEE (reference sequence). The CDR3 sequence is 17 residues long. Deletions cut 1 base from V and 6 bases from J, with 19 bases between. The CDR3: CASSLPSVGLGAGELFF. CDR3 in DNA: TGTGCCAGCAGCTTGCCAAGTGTGGGTCTCGGGGCCGGGGAGCTGTTTTTT.

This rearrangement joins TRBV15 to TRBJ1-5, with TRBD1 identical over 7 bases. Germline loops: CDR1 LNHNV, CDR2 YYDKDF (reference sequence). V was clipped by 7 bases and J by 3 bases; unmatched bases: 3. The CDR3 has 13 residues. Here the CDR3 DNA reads TGTGCCACCAAAGGACAGGACAATCAGCCCCAGCATTTT. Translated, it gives CATKGQDNQPQHF.

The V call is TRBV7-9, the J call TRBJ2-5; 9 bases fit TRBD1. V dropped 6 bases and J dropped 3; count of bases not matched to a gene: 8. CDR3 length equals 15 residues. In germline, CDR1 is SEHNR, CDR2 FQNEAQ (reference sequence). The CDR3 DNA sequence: TGTGCCAGCAGTCCCCTGACAGGGGGAAAAGAGACCCAGTACTTC. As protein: CASSPLTGGKETQYF.

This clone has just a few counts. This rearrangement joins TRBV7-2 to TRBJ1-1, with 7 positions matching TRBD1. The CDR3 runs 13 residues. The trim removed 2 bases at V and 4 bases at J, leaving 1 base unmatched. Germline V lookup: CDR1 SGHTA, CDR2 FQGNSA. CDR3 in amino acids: CASSLRGPTEAFF. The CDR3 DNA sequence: TGTGCCAGCAGCTTAAGGGGGCCCACTGAAGCTTTCTTT.

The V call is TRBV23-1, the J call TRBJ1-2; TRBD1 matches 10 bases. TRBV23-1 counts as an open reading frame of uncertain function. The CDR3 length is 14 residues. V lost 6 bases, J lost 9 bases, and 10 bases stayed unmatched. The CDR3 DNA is TGCGCCAGCAGCCCAGGGGACAGGGGCAGGAGCTACACCTTC. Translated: CASSPGDRGRSYTF.

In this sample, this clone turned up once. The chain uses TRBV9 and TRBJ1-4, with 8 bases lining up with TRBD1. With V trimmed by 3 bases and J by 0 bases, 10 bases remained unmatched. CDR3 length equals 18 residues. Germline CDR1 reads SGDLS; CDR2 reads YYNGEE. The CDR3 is CASSGTDRETSTNEKLFF. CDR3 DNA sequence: TGTGCCAGCAGCGGGACGGACAGGGAAACTTCAACTAATGAAAAACTGTTTTTT.

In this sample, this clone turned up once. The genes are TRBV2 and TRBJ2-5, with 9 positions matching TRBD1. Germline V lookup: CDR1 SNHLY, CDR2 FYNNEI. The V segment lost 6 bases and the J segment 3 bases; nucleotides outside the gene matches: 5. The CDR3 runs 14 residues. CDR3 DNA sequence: TGTGCCAGCAGCCCTAGGACAGGGGAAGAGACCCAGTACTTC. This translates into CASSPRTGEETQYF.

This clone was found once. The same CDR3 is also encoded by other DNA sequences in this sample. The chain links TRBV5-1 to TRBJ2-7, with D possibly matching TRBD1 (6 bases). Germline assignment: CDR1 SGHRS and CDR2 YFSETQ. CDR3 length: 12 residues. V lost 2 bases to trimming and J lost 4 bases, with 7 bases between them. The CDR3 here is CASSFTGYEQYF. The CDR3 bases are TGCGCCAGCAGCTTCACAGGGTACGAGCAGTACTTC. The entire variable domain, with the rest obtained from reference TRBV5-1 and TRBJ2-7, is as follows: KAGVTQTPRYLIKTRGQQVTLSCSPISGHRSVSWYQQTPGQGLQFLFEYFSETQRNKGNFPGRFSGRQFSNSRSEMNVSTLELGDSALYLCASSFTGYEQYFGPGTRLTVT.

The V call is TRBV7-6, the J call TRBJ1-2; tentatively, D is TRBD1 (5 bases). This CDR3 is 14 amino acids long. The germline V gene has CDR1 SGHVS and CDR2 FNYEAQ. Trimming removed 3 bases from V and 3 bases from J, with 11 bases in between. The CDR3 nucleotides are TGTGCCAGCAGCTTCCAAGGGGATTACTATGGCTACACCTTC. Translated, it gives CASSFQGDYYGYTF.

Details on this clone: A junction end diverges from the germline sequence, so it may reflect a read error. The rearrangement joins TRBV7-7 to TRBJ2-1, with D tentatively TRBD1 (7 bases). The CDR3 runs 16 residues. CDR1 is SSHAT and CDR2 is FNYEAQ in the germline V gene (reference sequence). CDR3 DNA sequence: TGTGCTAGCAGCTTCCCCCGGGGGACAGCTTACAATGAGCAGTTCTTC. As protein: CASSFPRGTAYNEQFF.

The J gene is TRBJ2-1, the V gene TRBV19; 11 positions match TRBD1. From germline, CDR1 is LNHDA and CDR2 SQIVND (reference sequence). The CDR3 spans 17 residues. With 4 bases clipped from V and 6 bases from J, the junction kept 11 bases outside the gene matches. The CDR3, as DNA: TGTGCCAGTAGTACCCATACCCCGGGACAGGGGGGCAATGAGCAGTTCTTC. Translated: CASSTHTPGQGGNEQFF.

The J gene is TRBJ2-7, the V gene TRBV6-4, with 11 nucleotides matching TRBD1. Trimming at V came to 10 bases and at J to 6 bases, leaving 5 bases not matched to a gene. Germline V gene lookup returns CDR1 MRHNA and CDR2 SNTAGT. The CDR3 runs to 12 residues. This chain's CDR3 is CANWGTGGEQYF. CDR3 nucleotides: TGTGCCAACTGGGGGACAGGGGGCGAGCAGTACTTC.

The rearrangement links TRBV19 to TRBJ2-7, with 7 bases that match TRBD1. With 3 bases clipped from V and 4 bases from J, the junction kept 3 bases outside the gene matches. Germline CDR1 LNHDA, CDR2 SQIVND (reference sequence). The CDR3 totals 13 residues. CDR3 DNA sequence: TGTGCCAGTAGTATCCTACAGGGGTACGAGCAGTACTTC. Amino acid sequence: CASSILQGYEQYF.

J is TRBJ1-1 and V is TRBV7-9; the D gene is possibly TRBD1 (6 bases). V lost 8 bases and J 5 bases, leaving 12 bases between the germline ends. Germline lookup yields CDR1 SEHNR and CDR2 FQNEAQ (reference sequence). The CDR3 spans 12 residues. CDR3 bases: TGTGCCAGCTCCCGAGGGGGTACTGAAGCTTTCTTT. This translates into CASSRGGTEAFF.

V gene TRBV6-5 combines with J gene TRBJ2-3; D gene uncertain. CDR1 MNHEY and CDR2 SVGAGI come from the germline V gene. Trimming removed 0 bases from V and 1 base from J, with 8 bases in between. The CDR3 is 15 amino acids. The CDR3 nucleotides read TGTGCCAGCAGTTACTCGATTGCAGGCACAGATACGCAGTATTTT. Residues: CASSYSIAGTDTQYF.

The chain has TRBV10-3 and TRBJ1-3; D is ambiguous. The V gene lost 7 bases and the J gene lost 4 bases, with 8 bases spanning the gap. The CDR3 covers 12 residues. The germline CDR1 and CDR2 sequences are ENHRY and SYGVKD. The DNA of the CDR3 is TGTGCCATCAACCCGGGGGGAAACACCATATATTTT. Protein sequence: CAINPGGNTIYF.

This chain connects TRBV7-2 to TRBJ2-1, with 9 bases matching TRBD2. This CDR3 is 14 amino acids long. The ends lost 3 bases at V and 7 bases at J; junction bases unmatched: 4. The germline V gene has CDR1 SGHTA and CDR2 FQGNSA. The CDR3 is CASSLLAGKNEQFF. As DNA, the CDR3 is TGTGCCAGCAGCTTGCTAGCGGGGAAGAATGAGCAGTTCTTC.

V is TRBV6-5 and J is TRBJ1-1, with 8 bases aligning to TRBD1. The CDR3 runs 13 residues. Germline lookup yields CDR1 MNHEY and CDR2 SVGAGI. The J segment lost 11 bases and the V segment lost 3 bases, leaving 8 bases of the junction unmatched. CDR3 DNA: TGTGCCAGCAGTTATTTCGCAGGGGGCCAGGCTTTCTTT. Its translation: CASSYFAGGQAFF.

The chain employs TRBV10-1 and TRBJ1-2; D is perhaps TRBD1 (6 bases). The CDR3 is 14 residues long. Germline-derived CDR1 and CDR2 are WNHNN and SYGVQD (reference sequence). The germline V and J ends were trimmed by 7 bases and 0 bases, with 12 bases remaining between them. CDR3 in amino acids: CASKRGGANYGYTF. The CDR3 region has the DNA TGCGCCAGCAAAAGGGGGGGAGCTAACTATGGCTACACCTTC.

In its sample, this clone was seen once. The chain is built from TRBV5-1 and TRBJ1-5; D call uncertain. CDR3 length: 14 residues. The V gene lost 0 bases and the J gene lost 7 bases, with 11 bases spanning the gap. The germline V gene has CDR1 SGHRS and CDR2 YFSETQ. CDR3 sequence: CASSLGPGGQPQHF. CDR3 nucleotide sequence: TGCGCCAGCAGCTTGGGCCCGGGAGGACAGCCCCAGCATTTT. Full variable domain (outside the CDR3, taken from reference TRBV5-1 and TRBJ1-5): KAGVTQTPRYLIKTRGQQVTLSCSPISGHRSVSWYQQTPGQGLQFLFEYFSETQRNKGNFPGRFSGRQFSNSRSEMNVSTLELGDSALYLCASSLGPGGQPQHFGDGTRLSIL.